A selection of T cell receptor beta chains follows, all from one sample in a study of T cells in Graves' hyperthyroidism and ophthalmopathy. TCRdb recomputed calls from the multiplex PCR reads with MiXCR, one row per CDR3 protein. This repertoire shows 250,000 to 300,000 distinct CDR3 sequences, approximately 14% found once; its top ten account for 7.9%. The sample consisted of blood. The receptors shown here come from a woman aged 40 to 50 with Graves' hyperthyroidism. Both conserved end residues are part of each CDR3. D genes are given only for firm matches. Only some rows state a clone size, as once, few, many or a class for expanded clones.

CDR3 DNA	CDR3 protein	V gene	J gene	D gene	clone size
TGTGCCAGCAGTTTAAGCCTGGGGGGAAACACCATATATTTT	CASSLSLGGNTIYF	TRBV28	TRBJ1-3	-	many
TGCAGTGCTAGAGCAAGCCTCCAATATGGCTACACCTTC	CSARASLQYGYTF	TRBV20-1	TRBJ1-2	-	many
TGCGCCAGCGGCTTGGTTCGAGTAGACCACACAGATACGCAGTATTTT	CASGLVRVDHTDTQYF	TRBV5-1	TRBJ2-3	-	-
TGTGCCAGCAGTGGGTACAATGAGCAGTTCTTC	CASSGYNEQFF	TRBV27	TRBJ2-1	-	many
TGTGCCAGCAGCGCGACAGGGGATACGCAGTATTTT	CASSATGDTQYF	TRBV14	TRBJ2-3	TRBD1	few
TGTGCCAGCAGTACCCGACAGGGGTATCAGCCCCAGCATTTT	CASSTRQGYQPQHF	TRBV28	TRBJ1-5	TRBD1	many
TGCGCCAGCAGCGTCGGGGGAGGGAGGAACGAGCAGTACTTC	CASSVGGGRNEQYF	TRBV5-1	TRBJ2-7	TRBD2	many
TGTGCCAGCAGTGGGTACCCGGTAGAGACCCAGTACTTC	CASSGYPVETQYF	TRBV2	TRBJ2-5	-	many
TGTGCCAGCAGTTTAGATACCAGGGCTGAAGCTTTCTTT	CASSLDTRAEAFF	TRBV12-3/TRBV12-4	TRBJ1-1	-	many
TGCGCCAGCAGGAGGGACACCTCTGGAAACACCATATATTTT	CASRRDTSGNTIYF	TRBV5-1	TRBJ1-3	-	-
TGTGCCATCAGTGTGGGACAGGGGGCAATCTCTGGAAACACCATATATTTT	CAISVGQGAISGNTIYF	TRBV10-3	TRBJ1-3	TRBD1	few
TGTGCCAGCAGTCTCCGGGACAGGGGCAATCAGCCCCAGCATTTT	CASSLRDRGNQPQHF	TRBV28	TRBJ1-5	TRBD1	large
TGTGCCAGCAGCCACGCCATTCTAGCGGGAGGAGGGGAGACCCAGTACTTC	CASSHAILAGGGETQYF	TRBV7-9	TRBJ2-5	TRBD2	-
TGTGCCAGCTCAGCAAACCGGGACTCTGATGGCTACACCTTC	CASSANRDSDGYTF	TRBV18	TRBJ1-2	-	few
TGTGCCAGCAGCTCGCACCCGACTAGCGGGAGGCCATACGAGCAGTACTTC	CASSSHPTSGRPYEQYF	TRBV7-8	TRBJ2-7	TRBD2	-
TGTGCTAGTGGTTTGGTCGACAGGGGGGGCACTGAAGCTTTCTTT	CASGLVDRGGTEAFF	TRBV12-5	TRBJ1-1	TRBD1	-
TGCAGTGCTACCTGGACAGGTCCCTACGAGCAGTACTTC	CSATWTGPYEQYF	TRBV20-1	TRBJ2-7	TRBD1	few
TGTGCCAGCAGTTACCAGGGTAGCAATCAGCCCCAGCATTTT	CASSYQGSNQPQHF	TRBV6-6	TRBJ1-5	-	many
TGTGCCAGTAGTATTCAATCCCTAGCGGGGACCCTCTACGAGCAGTACTTC	CASSIQSLAGTLYEQYF	TRBV19	TRBJ2-7	TRBD2	-
TGTGCCAGCAGCTTCGGTTCTCCAGATACGCAGTATTTT	CASSFGSPDTQYF	TRBV5-8	TRBJ2-3	-	few
TGCAGTGTTGGGAGGACCTCCTACGAGCAGTACTTC	CSVGRTSYEQYF	TRBV20-1	TRBJ2-7	-	many
TGTGCCAGTAGTATAGACCGGGGCCTCTATGGCTACACCTTC	CASSIDRGLYGYTF	TRBV19	TRBJ1-2	-	many
TGCAGCGTTGTAGGAGGGGTTCGGCGGGGCAATGAGCAGTTCTTC	CSVVGGVRRGNEQFF	TRBV29-1	TRBJ2-1	-	-
TGTGCCAGCAGCCAAGCAAACAGGGGCTACACCTTC	CASSQANRGYTF	TRBV3-1	TRBJ1-2	-	many
TGCGCCAGCAGCCAAGTGTTTAGGGGGGGGAACACTGAAGCTTTCTTT	CASSQVFRGGNTEAFF	TRBV4-1	TRBJ1-1	-	-
TGTGCCAGCAGTTACTCAACAGGGGGAGGTTCACCCCTCCACTTT	CASSYSTGGGSPLHF	TRBV6-5	TRBJ1-6	TRBD1	-
TGTGCCAGCAGCGCCGGGGCGCTAGTTCTTGAGCAGTTCTTC	CASSAGALVLEQFF	TRBV5-5	TRBJ2-1	-	many
TGTGCCAGCAGCCGGCCAGTAGCGGTGGAAAAGACCCAGTACTTC	CASSRPVAVEKTQYF	TRBV2	TRBJ2-5	-	many
TGTGCCAGCAGTTCACCGGGGTCCGACGAAAAACTGTTTTTT	CASSSPGSDEKLFF	TRBV28	TRBJ1-4	-	many
TGCGCCAGCAGCAGCCCCGGGAGCGGGGAGACCCAGTACTTC	CASSSPGSGETQYF	TRBV5-1	TRBJ2-5	-	many
TGCAGTGCTTGCTCGGGACAGGGAGGGAACACTGAAGCTTTCTTT	CSACSGQGGNTEAFF	TRBV20-1	TRBJ1-1	TRBD1	many
TGTGCCAGTAGTATTCAACTTTTCGAGGGTTCCGGCTATGGCTACACCTTC	CASSIQLFEGSGYGYTF	TRBV19	TRBJ1-2	-	few
TGTGCCTCCGACCGGGCCTGGAATTTCGGTCAGCCCCAGCATTTT	CASDRAWNFGQPQHF	TRBV30	TRBJ1-5	-	-
TGTGCCAGCAGCCAGAAACCGGGGCCGAAACTGTTTTTT	CASSQKPGPKLFF	TRBV3-1	TRBJ1-4	-	many
TGTGCCAGCAGCCCGGGACAGTATAGCAATCAGCCCCAGCATTTT	CASSPGQYSNQPQHF	TRBV7-9	TRBJ1-5	TRBD1	many
TGTGCCAGCAGCCCGGGACAGGGTATTTTGAACACTGAAGCTTTCTTT	CASSPGQGILNTEAFF	TRBV3-1	TRBJ1-1	TRBD1	many
TGTGCCAGCAGTCCACCTGGCGGCAATCAGCCCCAGCATTTT	CASSPPGGNQPQHF	TRBV28	TRBJ1-5	-	many
TGTGCCAGCAGCTTGGTGCCAGCCACTAGCACAGATACGCAGTATTTT	CASSLVPATSTDTQYF	TRBV5-5	TRBJ2-3	-	-